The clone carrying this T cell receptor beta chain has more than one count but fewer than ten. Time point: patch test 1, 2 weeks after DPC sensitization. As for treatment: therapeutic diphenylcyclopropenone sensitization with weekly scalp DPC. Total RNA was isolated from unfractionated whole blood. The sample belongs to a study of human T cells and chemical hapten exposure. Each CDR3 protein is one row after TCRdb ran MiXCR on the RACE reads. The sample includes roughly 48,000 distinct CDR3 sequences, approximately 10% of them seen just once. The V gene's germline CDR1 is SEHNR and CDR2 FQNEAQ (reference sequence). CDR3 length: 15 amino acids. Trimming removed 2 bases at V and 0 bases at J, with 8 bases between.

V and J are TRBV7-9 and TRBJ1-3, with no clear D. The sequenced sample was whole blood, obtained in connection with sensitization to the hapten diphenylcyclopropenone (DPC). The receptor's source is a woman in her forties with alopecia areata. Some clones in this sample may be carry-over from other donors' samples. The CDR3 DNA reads TGTGCCAGCAGCTTAATAGCGAGCTCTGGAAACACCATATATTTT. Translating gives CASSLIASSGNTIYF.